This TCR beta chain was obtained from a study of blood T cells in healthy people across ages. Study information: T cells yielded about one barcoded beta molecule per two cells through template switching.

Primers used in a second PCR of roughly 6 to 12 cycles were a sample-barcoded 5' primer and a J-beta primer mix. TCRdb ran MiXCR on the 5' RACE reads and lists one entry per CDR3 protein. Of 800,000 to 900,000 distinct CDR3 sequences in the sample, around 62% were seen once. The table lists this clonotype with many counts. Its antigen is not known. Germline CDR1 DFQATT, CDR2 SNEGSKA (reference sequence). The V and J ends lost 5 bases and 0 bases, in that order; junction bases with no gene match: 13. The CDR3 has 18 residues. General study findings and limits: Not knowing donor CMV status may have confounded expanded clonotype changes. Older age coincided with a roughly linear decline in TCR beta diversity per million T cells.

The rearrangement links TRBV20-1 to TRBJ2-3; TRBD2 aligns across 11 bases. The TCR sequence derives from a man aged 30 to 45 in good health. The source material was blood. This CDR3 is CSAATSGGSNVSTDTQYF. The CDR3 nucleotides are TGCAGTGCTGCCACTAGCGGGGGATCCAACGTAAGCACAGATACGCAGTATTTT.